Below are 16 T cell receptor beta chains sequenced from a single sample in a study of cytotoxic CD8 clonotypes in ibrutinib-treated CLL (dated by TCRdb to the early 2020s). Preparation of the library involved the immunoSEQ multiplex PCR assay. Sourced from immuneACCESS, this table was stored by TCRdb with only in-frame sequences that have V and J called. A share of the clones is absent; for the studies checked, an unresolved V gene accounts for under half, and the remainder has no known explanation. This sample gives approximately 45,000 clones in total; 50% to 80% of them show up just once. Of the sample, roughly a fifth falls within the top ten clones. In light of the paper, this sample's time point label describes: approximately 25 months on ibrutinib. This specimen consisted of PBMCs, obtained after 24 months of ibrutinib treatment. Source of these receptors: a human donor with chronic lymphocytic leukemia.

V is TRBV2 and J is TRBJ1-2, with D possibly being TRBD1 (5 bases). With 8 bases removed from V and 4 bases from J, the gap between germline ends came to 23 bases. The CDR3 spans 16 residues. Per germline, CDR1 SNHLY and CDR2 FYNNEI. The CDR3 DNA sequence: TGTGCCAGCCCCCGATACGTCGGGGGTCAGAGCTATGGCTACACCTTC. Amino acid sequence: CASPRYVGGQSYGYTF.

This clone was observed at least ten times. Written as DNA, the CDR3 is TGTGCCAGCAGTCAAAACCGGGGCCAGTTTGGGTATGGCTACACCTTC. As protein: CASSQNRGQFGYGYTF. The chain uses TRBV2 and TRBJ1-2, with a possible D match to TRBD1 (5 bases). Looked up from germline, CDR1 is SNHLY and CDR2 is FYNNEI. The CDR3 is made up of 16 amino acids. V lost 5 bases, J lost 5 bases, and 21 bases lay in between.

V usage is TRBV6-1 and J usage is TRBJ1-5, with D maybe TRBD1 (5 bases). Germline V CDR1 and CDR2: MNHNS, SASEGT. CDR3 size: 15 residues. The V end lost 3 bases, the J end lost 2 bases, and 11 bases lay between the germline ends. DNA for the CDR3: TGTGCCAGCAGTGAGGGGCCCCGCGGCAATCAGCCCCAGCATTTT. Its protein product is CASSEGPRGNQPQHF.

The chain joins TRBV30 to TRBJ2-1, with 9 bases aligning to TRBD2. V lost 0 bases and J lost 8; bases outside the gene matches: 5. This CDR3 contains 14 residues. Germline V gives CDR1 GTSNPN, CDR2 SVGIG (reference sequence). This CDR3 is CAWSVGGGVYEQFF. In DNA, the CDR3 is TGTGCCTGGAGTGTCGGCGGGGGGGTATATGAGCAGTTCTTC.

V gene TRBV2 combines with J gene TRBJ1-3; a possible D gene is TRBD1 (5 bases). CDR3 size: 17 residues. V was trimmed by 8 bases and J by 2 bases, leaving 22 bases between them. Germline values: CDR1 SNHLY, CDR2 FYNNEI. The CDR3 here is CASAPLIGTLPGNTIYF. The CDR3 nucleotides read TGTGCCAGCGCTCCCCTCATCGGGACCCTACCTGGAAACACCATATATTTT.

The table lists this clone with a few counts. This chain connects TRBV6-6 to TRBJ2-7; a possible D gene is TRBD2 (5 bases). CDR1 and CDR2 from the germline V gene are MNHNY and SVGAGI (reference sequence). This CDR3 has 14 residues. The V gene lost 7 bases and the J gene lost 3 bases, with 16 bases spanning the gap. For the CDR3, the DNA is TGTGCCAGCACGGTTGGGAGCATAGGCTACGAGCAGTACTTC. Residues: CASTVGSIGYEQYF.

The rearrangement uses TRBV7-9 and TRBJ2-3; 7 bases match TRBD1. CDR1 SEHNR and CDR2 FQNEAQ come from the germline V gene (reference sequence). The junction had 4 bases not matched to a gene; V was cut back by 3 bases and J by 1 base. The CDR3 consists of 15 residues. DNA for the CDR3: TGTGCCAGCAGCTTTACTGACAGGGGCACAGATACGCAGTATTTT. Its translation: CASSFTDRGTDTQYF.

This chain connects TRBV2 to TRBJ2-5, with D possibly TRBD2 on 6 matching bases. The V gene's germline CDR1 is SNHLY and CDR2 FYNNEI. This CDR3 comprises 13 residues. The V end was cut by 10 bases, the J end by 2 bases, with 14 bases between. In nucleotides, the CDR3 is TGTGCCACCCTAACTAGCAGTCAAGAGACCCAGTACTTC. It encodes CATLTSSQETQYF.

The CDR3 coding sequence is TGTGCCAGCAGTCTGGACTTACGCTCCTACAATGAGCAGTTCTTC. This encodes CASSLDLRSYNEQFF. The chain links TRBV2 to TRBJ2-1; D might be TRBD2 (5 bases). Germline V lookup: CDR1 SNHLY, CDR2 FYNNEI. V lost 5 bases and J 0 bases, leaving 11 bases between the germline ends. The CDR3 loop spans 15 amino acids.

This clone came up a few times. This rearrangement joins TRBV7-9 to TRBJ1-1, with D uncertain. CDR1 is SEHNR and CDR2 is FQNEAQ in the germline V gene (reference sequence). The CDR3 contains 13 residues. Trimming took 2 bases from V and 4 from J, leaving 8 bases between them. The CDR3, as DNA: TGTGCCAGCAGCTTAAAACTCGCCACTGAAGCTTTCTTT. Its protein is CASSLKLATEAFF. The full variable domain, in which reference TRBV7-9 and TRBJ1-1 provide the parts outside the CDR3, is DTGVSQNPRHKITKRGQNVTFRCDPISEHNRLYWYRQTLGQGPEFLTYFQNEAQLEKSRLLSDRFSAERPKGSFSTLEIQRTEQGDSAMYLCASSLKLATEAFFGQGTRLTVV.

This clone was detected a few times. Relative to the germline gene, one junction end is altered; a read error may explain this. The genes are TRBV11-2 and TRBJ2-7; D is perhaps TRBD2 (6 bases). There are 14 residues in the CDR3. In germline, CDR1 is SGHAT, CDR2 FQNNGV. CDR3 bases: TGTGCCAGCAGCCCCCACCGCGGGATGGTTTCGAGGCACTTC. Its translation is CASSPHRGMVSRHF. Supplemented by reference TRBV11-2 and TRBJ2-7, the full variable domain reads EAGVAQSPRYKIIEKRQSVAFWCNPISGHATLYWYQQILGQGPKLLIQFQNNGVVDDSQLPKDRFSAERLKGVDSTLKIQPAKLEDSAVYLCASSPHRGMVSRHFGPGTRLTVT.

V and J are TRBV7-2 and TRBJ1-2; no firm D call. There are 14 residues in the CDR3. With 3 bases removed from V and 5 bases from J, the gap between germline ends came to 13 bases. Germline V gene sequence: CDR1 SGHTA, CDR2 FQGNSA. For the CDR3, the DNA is TGTGCCAGCAGCTTCCGGGAGTCGGGGTATGGCTACACCTTC. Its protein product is CASSFRESGYGYTF.

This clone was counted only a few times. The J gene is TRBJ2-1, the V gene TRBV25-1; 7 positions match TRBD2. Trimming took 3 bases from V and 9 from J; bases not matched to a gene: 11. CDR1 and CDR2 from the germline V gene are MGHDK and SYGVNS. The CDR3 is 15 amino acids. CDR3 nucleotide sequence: TGTGCCAGCAGTGACGGGGGGACTACCCTTAGTGAGCAGTTCTTC. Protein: CASSDGGTTLSEQFF.

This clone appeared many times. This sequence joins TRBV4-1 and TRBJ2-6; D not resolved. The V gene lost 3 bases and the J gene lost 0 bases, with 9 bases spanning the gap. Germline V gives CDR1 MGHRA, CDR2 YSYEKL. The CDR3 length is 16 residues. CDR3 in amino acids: CASSQRVSSGANVLTF. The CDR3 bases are TGCGCCAGCAGCCAGCGAGTATCCTCTGGGGCCAACGTCCTGACTTTC.

This CDR3 reads CASSPTGTYGYTF. In DNA form, the CDR3 reads TGTGCCAGCAGCCCAACAGGGACCTATGGCTACACCTTC. The rearrangement joins TRBV13 to TRBJ1-2; perhaps TRBD1 as D (6 bases). The CDR3 contains 13 residues. Trimming removed 5 bases from V and 4 bases from J, with 11 bases in between. Germline CDR1 reads PRHDT; CDR2 reads FYEKMQ (reference sequence).

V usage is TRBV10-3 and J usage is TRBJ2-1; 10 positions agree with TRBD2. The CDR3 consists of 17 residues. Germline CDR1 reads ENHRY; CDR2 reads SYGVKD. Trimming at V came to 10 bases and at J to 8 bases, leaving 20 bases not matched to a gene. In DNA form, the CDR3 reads TGTGCCACCGACACGAATTTACCGGGACTAGCGTTCGATGAGCAGTTCTTC. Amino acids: CATDTNLPGLAFDEQFF.